These 20 T cell receptor beta chains were sequenced from one sample in a study of human T cells and chemical hapten exposure. Time point: patch test 3, about 24 weeks after DPC sensitization. Regarding treatment: therapeutic diphenylcyclopropenone sensitization with weekly scalp DPC. One entry per CDR3 protein, called by TCRdb with MiXCR from the RACE reads. The sample includes approximately 88,000 distinct CDR3 sequences, 10% to 15% of them seen just once. The specimen was whole blood, collected in connection with sensitization to the hapten diphenylcyclopropenone (DPC). These receptors were collected from a woman between 45 and 60 years old with alopecia areata. Some clones in this sample may be carry-over from other donors' samples.

The V gene is TRBV7-9, the J gene TRBJ2-3; 7 nucleotides match TRBD1. The junction had 8 bases not matched to a gene; V was cut back by 3 bases and J by 5 bases. CDR3 size: 15 residues. Per germline, CDR1 SEHNR and CDR2 FQNEAQ (reference sequence). The CDR3 region is CASSLTGRVEDTQYF. The CDR3 DNA follows: TGTGCCAGCAGCTTGACAGGGCGAGTAGAAGATACGCAGTATTTT.

The gene calls are TRBV2 and TRBJ2-3, with 14 bases aligning to TRBD2. This CDR3 has 19 residues. The germline gives CDR1 SNHLY, CDR2 FYNNEI. J gave up 0 bases and V 7 bases, and 12 bases lay outside the gene matches. CDR3 nucleotide sequence: TGTGCCAGCACGGGTTCCGGGACTAGCGGGAGTACTAGCACAGATACGCAGTATTTT. This encodes CASTGSGTSGSTSTDTQYF.

This clonotype was found a few times. The chain uses TRBV5-4 and TRBJ2-1; 7 bases agree with TRBD1. The CDR3 has 17 amino acids. V lost 5 bases, J lost 5 bases, and 16 bases stayed unmatched. The germline V gene has CDR1 SGHNT and CDR2 YYREEE (reference sequence). The chain's CDR3 is CASRPLDRPRGNNEQFF. The CDR3 DNA sequence: TGTGCCAGCAGACCCTTGGACAGGCCGCGTGGCAACAATGAGCAGTTCTTC.

This clonotype was observed many times. This sequence joins TRBV4-2 and TRBJ2-3, with 12 positions matching TRBD1. Germline V lookup: CDR1 LGHNA, CDR2 YNFKEQ. The ends lost 0 bases at V and 4 bases at J; junction bases unmatched: 5. There are 17 residues in the CDR3. This chain's CDR3 is CASSQDGTGGGADTQYF. The CDR3 DNA reads as TGTGCCAGCAGCCAAGATGGGACAGGGGGCGGAGCAGATACGCAGTATTTT.

This clonotype was recorded at least ten times. The CDR3: CARRLAGGPPNFYEQYF. The CDR3 DNA follows: TGTGCCAGAAGACTAGCGGGAGGCCCACCAAACTTCTACGAGCAGTACTTC. The rearrangement links TRBV21-1 to TRBJ2-7; TRBD2, the table's D call, was not compared with the DNA. TRBV21-1 is a listed pseudogene. The CDR3 sequence is 17 residues long.

This clonotype was observed many times. V is TRBV24-1 and J is TRBJ2-2, with D unresolved. The germline V gene has CDR1 KGHDR and CDR2 SFDVKD. The CDR3 has 13 amino acids. The ends were cut back, 1 base at V and 9 bases at J, with 8 bases in the middle. CDR3 in amino acids: CATSDFSDRELFF. In nucleotides, the CDR3 is TGTGCCACCAGTGATTTCTCGGACCGGGAGCTGTTTTTT.

The V call is TRBV7-6, the J call TRBJ2-3; 10 positions agree with TRBD2. This CDR3 region has 16 residues. J was trimmed by 2 bases and V by 5 bases; bases with no gene match: 7. Per the germline V gene, CDR1 is SGHVS and CDR2 is FNYEAQ. DNA for the CDR3: TGTGCCAGCAGCCTCGGGACTAGCGCTCACACAGATACGCAGTATTTT. Encoded protein: CASSLGTSAHTDTQYF.

This clonotype was picked up a small number of times. The chain recombines TRBV5-1 with TRBJ2-1; D may be TRBD1 (5 bases). The CDR3 is 15 residues long. Trimming stripped 5 bases from V and 2 bases from J, with 14 bases between. Looked up from germline, CDR1 is SGHRS and CDR2 is YFSETQ. In DNA form, the CDR3 reads TGCGCCAGCAGGGAAGACAGCCCCACCTACAATGAGCAGTTCTTC. Encoded protein: CASREDSPTYNEQFF.

The chain links TRBV24-1 to TRBJ2-1, with D unclear. Germline values: CDR1 KGHDR, CDR2 SFDVKD. The CDR3 sequence is 11 residues long. V was clipped by 0 bases and J by 8 bases, with 1 base between them. In nucleotides, the CDR3 is TGTGCCACCAGTGATTTGTATGAGCAGTTCTTC. Its translation is CATSDLYEQFF.

This clonotype was counted between two and nine times. This chain links TRBV10-2 with TRBJ2-3; D is undetermined. This CDR3 contains 14 residues. CDR1 is WSHSY and CDR2 is SAAADI in the germline V gene. V was cut by 5 bases and J by 2 bases, with 11 bases left in between. CDR3 amino acids: CASSPRSPTDTQYF. CDR3 DNA: TGCGCCAGCAGTCCGCGATCTCCCACAGATACGCAGTATTTT.

This clonotype occurred a few times. This sequence joins TRBV20-1 and TRBJ2-7; D unclear. Per germline, CDR1 DFQATT and CDR2 SNEGSKA (reference sequence). V was clipped by 1 base and J by 2 bases, with 12 bases between them. The CDR3 contains 14 residues. CDR3 coding DNA: TGCAGTGCTAGAGCCTCCCTGGTTCCCTACGAGCAGTACTTC. Its translation: CSARASLVPYEQYF.

This clonotype occurred many times. V is TRBV18 and J is TRBJ1-4; 7 bases match TRBD1. J lost 0 bases, V lost 5 bases, and 6 bases had no gene match. Germline V gene sequence: CDR1 KGHSH, CDR2 LQKENI. The CDR3 contains 16 residues. This chain's CDR3 is CASSSRDRTTNEKLFF. Written as DNA, the CDR3 is TGTGCCAGCTCATCCCGGGACAGAACAACTAATGAAAAACTGTTTTTT.

The chain is built from TRBV10-2 and TRBJ2-5, with 9 bases fitting TRBD2. Germline V lookup: CDR1 WSHSY, CDR2 SAAADI. V gave up 6 bases and J gave up 2 bases; unmatched junction bases: 4. There are 14 residues in the CDR3. The CDR3: CASSLAGVQETQYF. CDR3 sequence (DNA): TGCGCCAGCAGCTTAGCGGGAGTTCAAGAGACCCAGTACTTC.

This clonotype occurred many times. This chain joins TRBV20-1 and TRBJ2-1, with 11 bases lining up with TRBD2. Germline loops: CDR1 DFQATT, CDR2 SNEGSKA (reference sequence). Unmatched junction bases numbered 8, after V lost 1 base and J lost 6 bases. This CDR3 spans 16 amino acids. CDR3 coding DNA: TGCAGTGCTAGAGTTTCACTAGCGGGAGTATTCAATGAGCAGTTCTTC. Residues: CSARVSLAGVFNEQFF.

At least ten counts were recorded for this clonotype. The V and J genes are TRBV27 and TRBJ2-3; D is possibly TRBD1 (6 bases). The CDR3 is made up of 14 amino acids. Trimming removed 4 bases at V and 13 bases at J, with 21 bases between. Germline V gene sequence: CDR1 MNHEY, CDR2 SMNVEV (reference sequence). This CDR3 is CASSYRDRGYREYF. CDR3 nucleotides: TGTGCCAGCAGTTACAGGGACCGTGGGTATAGGGAGTATTTT.

The sample holds a few counts of this clonotype. The chain is built from TRBV6-5 and TRBJ2-1; D call uncertain. CDR3 length equals 15 residues. Germline V gives CDR1 MNHEY, CDR2 SVGAGI. Trimming left V 5 bases short and J 7 bases short, with 18 bases between. CDR3 sequence reads: CASSADKLGGNEQFF. The CDR3 nucleotides are TGTGCCAGCAGTGCCGACAAGCTAGGTGGTAATGAGCAGTTCTTC.

This clonotype was recorded at least ten times. V gene TRBV18 combines with J gene TRBJ2-5, with D perhaps matching TRBD2 (6 bases). This CDR3 spans 13 amino acids. In germline, CDR1 is KGHSH, CDR2 LQKENI. Trimming took off 6 bases at V and 3 bases at J, with 11 bases between the two ends. The DNA for the CDR3 is TGTGCCAGCTCGCTTGGGGAGGAAGAGACCCAGTACTTC. It encodes CASSLGEEETQYF. The full variable domain, completed using reference TRBV18 and TRBJ2-5, is NAGVMQNPRHLVRRRGQEARLRCSPMKGHSHVYWYRQLPEEGLKFMVYLQKENIIDESGMPKERFSAEFPKEGPSILRIQQVVRGDSAAYFCASSLGEEETQYFGPGTRLLVL.

The V gene is TRBV7-2, the J gene TRBJ1-1; 7 bases are shared with TRBD1. J gave up 5 bases and V 5 bases, and 8 bases lay outside the gene matches. In germline, CDR1 is SGHTA, CDR2 FQGNSA. CDR3 length: 14 residues. The CDR3 is CASSSQGEGTEAFF. The DNA of the CDR3 is TGTGCCAGCAGCAGCCAGGGGGAAGGGACTGAAGCTTTCTTT.

V usage is TRBV19 and J usage is TRBJ1-2; D unresolved. Trimming removed 7 bases at V and 3 bases at J, with 12 bases between. Germline V gives CDR1 LNHDA, CDR2 SQIVND (reference sequence). The CDR3 loop spans 13 amino acids. The CDR3 nucleotides are TGTGCCAGTAAGTCGCCCTTTGACTATGGCTACACCTTC. This encodes CASKSPFDYGYTF. Looking up the rest from reference TRBV19 and TRBJ1-2 gives the full variable domain: DGGITQSPKYLFRKEGQNVTLSCEQNLNHDAMYWYRQDPGQGLRLIYYSQIVNDFQKGDIAEGYSVSREKKESFPLTVTSAQKNPTAFYLCASKSPFDYGYTFGSGTRLTVV.

The rearrangement joins TRBV29-1 to TRBJ1-4; TRBD1 matches at 7 bases. Trimming cost V 8 bases and J 7 bases; bases outside gene matches: 10. CDR1 is SQVTM and CDR2 is ANQGSEA in the germline V gene. The CDR3 has 13 amino acids. The CDR3 here is CSFMQGGGEKLFF. CDR3 DNA sequence: TGCAGCTTCATGCAGGGGGGTGGTGAAAAACTGTTTTTT. Filled out from reference TRBV29-1 and TRBJ1-4, the complete variable domain reads SAVISQKPSRDICQRGTSLTIQCQVDSQVTMMFWYRQQPGQSLTLIATANQGSEATYESGFVIDKFPISRPNLTFSTLTVSNMSPEDSSIYLCSFMQGGGEKLFFGSGTQLSVL.